Below, one T cell receptor beta chain is given with its context. This CDR3 has 14 residues. Germline CDR1 SGHVS, CDR2 FNYEAQ. Unmatched junction bases numbered 2, after V lost 1 base and J lost 3 bases. The treatment was: preoperative locoregional IRX-2 cytokine immunotherapy. Patients received preoperative, locoregional IRX-2 cytokine immunotherapy in a phase Ib study. The record originates from a study of preoperative IRX-2 immunotherapy in early breast cancer. Assay used: immunoSEQ multiplex PCR; TCRdb lists only in-frame clones, some missing. Of tens of thousands of clones in the sample, about 96% were seen once.

This sequence joins TRBV7-6 and TRBJ2-7; the match to TRBD2 covers 8 bases. The sample was collected from a patient treated with IRX-2 immunotherapy. This TCR was sampled from a human donor with breast cancer. CDR3 sequence (DNA): TGTGCCAGCAGCTTAGGCCTAGCGGGCTACGAGCAGTACTTC. It translates to CASSLGLAGYEQYF.